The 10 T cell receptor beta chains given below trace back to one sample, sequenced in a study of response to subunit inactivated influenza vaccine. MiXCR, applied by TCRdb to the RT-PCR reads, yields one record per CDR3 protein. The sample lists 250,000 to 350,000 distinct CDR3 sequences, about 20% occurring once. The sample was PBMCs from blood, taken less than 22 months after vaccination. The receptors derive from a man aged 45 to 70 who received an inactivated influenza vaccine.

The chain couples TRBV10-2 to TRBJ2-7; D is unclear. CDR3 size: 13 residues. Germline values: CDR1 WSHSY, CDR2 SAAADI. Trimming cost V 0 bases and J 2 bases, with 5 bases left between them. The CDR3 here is CASSESSPYEQYF. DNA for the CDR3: TGCGCCAGCAGTGAGTCTAGCCCCTACGAGCAGTACTTC.

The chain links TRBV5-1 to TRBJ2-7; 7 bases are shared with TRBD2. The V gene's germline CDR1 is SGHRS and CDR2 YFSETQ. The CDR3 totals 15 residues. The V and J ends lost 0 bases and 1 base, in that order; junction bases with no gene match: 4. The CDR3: CASSLGSGTSYEQYF. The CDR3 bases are TGCGCCAGCAGCTTGGGGAGCGGGACTTCCTACGAGCAGTACTTC.

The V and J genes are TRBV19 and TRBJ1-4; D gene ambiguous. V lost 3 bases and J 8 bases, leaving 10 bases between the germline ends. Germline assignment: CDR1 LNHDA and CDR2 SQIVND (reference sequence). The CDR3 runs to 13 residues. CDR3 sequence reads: CASSIRGREKLFF. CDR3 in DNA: TGTGCCAGTAGTATCCGAGGACGAGAAAAACTGTTTTTT.

This chain's CDR3 is CASRLGGPPDEKLFF. For the CDR3, the DNA is TGTGCCAGCAGGTTGGGCGGACCCCCTGATGAAAAACTGTTTTTT. The chain couples TRBV13 to TRBJ1-4; D is ambiguous. CDR1 and CDR2 (germline): PRHDT, FYEKMQ (reference sequence). CDR3 size: 15 residues. Trimming took 6 bases from V and 6 from J, leaving 17 bases between them.

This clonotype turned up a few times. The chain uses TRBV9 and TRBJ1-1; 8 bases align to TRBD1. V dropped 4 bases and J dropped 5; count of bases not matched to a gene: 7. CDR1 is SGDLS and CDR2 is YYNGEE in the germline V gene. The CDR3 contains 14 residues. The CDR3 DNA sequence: TGTGCCAGCAGCTCAGGACAGGGTTTAACTGAAGCTTTCTTT. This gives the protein CASSSGQGLTEAFF.

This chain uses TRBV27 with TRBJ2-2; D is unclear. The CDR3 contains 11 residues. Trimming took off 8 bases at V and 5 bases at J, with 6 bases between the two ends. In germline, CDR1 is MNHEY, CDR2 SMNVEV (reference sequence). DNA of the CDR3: TGTGCCAGCGGTGGTACCGGGGAGCTGTTTTTT. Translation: CASGGTGELFF.

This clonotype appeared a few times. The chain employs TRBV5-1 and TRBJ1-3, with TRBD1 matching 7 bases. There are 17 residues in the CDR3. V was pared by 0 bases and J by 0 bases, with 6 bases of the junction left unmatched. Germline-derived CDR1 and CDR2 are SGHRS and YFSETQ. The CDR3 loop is CASSLDGRGYSGNTIYF. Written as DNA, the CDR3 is TGCGCCAGCAGCTTGGACGGCAGGGGGTACTCTGGAAACACCATATATTTT. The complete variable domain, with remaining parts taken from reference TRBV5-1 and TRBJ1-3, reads KAGVTQTPRYLIKTRGQQVTLSCSPISGHRSVSWYQQTPGQGLQFLFEYFSETQRNKGNFPGRFSGRQFSNSRSEMNVSTLELGDSALYLCASSLDGRGYSGNTIYFGEGSWLTVV.

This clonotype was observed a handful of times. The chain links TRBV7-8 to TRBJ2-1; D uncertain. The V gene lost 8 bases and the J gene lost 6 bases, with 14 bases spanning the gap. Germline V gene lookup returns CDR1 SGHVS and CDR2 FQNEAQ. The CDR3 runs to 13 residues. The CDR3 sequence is CASCLGNLNEQFF. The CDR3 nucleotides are TGTGCCAGCTGCCTGGGCAATCTCAATGAGCAGTTCTTC.

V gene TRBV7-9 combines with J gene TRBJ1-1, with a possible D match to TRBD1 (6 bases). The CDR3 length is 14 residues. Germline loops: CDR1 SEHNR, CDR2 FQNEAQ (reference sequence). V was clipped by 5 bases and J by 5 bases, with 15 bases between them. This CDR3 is CASSDFRGQTEAFF. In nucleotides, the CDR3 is TGTGCCAGCAGCGATTTTCGGGGGCAGACTGAAGCTTTCTTT.

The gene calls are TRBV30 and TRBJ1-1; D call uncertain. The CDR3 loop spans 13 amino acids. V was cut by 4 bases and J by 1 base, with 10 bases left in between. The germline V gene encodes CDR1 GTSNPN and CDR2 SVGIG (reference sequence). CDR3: CAWNQRSNTEAFF. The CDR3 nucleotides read TGTGCCTGGAACCAACGATCGAACACTGAAGCTTTCTTT.